This T cell receptor beta chain was recorded in a study of blood T cell repertoires in COVID-19. For the study at large: Sources were T cells, B-cell-depleted T cells, or PBMCs; the material itself was cDNA or gDNA.

CDR1 is SGHRS, CDR2 YFSETQ, per germline. V lost 0 bases and J lost 2, with 20 bases in between. This CDR3 region has 18 residues. The table came from immunoSEQ multiplex PCR; TCRdb's copy has only in-frame clones and leaves some out. The profile shows fewer than 700,000 clones, roughly nine tenths of them singletons. Sequenced: peripheral blood. V gene TRBV5-1 combines with J gene TRBJ2-5, with a weak D call TRBD2 (6 bases). The clonotype comes from a woman between 50 and 59 years old with COVID-19, enrolled during active disease. CDR3 DNA sequence: TGCGCCAGCAGCTTGGCGGTGGAGGGGCCGGGGCCACAAGAGACCCAGTACTTC. Translating gives CASSLAVEGPGPQETQYF.